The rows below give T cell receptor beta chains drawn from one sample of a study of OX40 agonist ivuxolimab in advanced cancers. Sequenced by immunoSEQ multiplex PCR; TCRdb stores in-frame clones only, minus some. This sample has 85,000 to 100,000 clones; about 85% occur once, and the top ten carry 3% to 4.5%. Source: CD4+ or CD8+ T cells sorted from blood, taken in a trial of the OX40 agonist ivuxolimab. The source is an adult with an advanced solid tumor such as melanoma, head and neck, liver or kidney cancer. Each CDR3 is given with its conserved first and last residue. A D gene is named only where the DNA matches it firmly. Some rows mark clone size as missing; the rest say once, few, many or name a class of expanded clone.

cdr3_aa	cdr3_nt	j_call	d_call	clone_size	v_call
CASSPRGRGHNEQFF	TGTGCCAGCAGCCCTCGAGGCAGGGGGCACAATGAGCAGTTCTTC	TRBJ2-1	TRBD1	.	TRBV7-2
CAWRFRVQTDTQYF	TGTGCCTGGAGGTTCCGGGTCCAAACAGATACGCAGTATTTT	TRBJ2-3	.	.	TRBV30
CASSPPSTDTQYF	TGTGCCAGCTCACCCCCCTCGACAGATACGCAGTATTTT	TRBJ2-3	.	.	TRBV18
CASSLREGYNEQFF	TGTGCCAGTAGTTTGAGGGAGGGGTACAATGAGCAGTTCTTC	TRBJ2-1	TRBD2	.	TRBV19
CASSPGPDTQYF	TGTGCCAGCAGTCCAGGGCCAGATACGCAGTATTTT	TRBJ2-3	.	once	TRBV14
CASSRLGTYEQYF	TGTGCCAGCAGTCGACTAGGGACCTACGAGCAGTACTTC	TRBJ2-7	.	.	TRBV7-9
CASSEEGGLGETQYF	TGCGCCAGCAGTGAAGAGGGAGGGCTTGGAGAGACCCAGTACTTC	TRBJ2-5	TRBD2	.	TRBV10-2
CASSLVGDTQYF	TGTGCCAGCAGTTTAGTCGGAGATACGCAGTATTTT	TRBJ2-3	.	.	TRBV28
CASSEDRGNEQYF	TGTGCCAGCAGTGAAGACAGGGGGAACGAGCAGTACTTC	TRBJ2-7	TRBD1	once	TRBV6-1
CASNTGREYTGELFF	TGTGCCAGCAACACAGGGAGGGAATACACCGGGGAGCTGTTTTTT	TRBJ2-2	.	.	TRBV11-3
CASGLAPARGIDTQYF	TGTGCTAGTGGTTTGGCCCCGGCTAGAGGGATAGATACGCAGTATTTT	TRBJ2-3	.	once	TRBV12-5
CASSTSVKQYF	TGTGCCAGCAGCACCAGCGTTAAGCAGTACTTC	TRBJ2-7	.	.	TRBV7-2
CASIDAGTNEKLFF	TGTGCCAGCATCGATGCGGGTACTAATGAAAAACTGTTTTTT	TRBJ1-4	.	.	TRBV28
CASTIGTGGLYSTEAFF	TGTGCCAGTACCATCGGGACAGGGGGGCTTTACTCCACTGAAGCTTTCTTT	TRBJ1-1	TRBD1	.	TRBV19